This T cell receptor (beta chain) was obtained from a study of cytomegalovirus exposure and HLA in healthy donors. In germline, CDR1 is SEHNR, CDR2 FQNEAQ (reference sequence). The CDR3 runs 16 residues. Trimming at V came to 1 base and at J to 0 bases, leaving 3 bases not matched to a gene. With 60 Vbeta and 13 Jbeta primers, the PCR was carried out. Sequencing used immunoSEQ multiplex PCR; TCRdb keeps in-frame clones, though not all of them. The top ten hold approximately 2.5% of the sample, which has over 200,000 clones, about 70% seen once. Points from the study as a whole: Using a false discovery rate of 0.05, a later analysis showed that approximately 17,000 TCR beta sequences were associated with HLA alleles. According to an earlier analysis, most TCR beta V segments yielded productive rearrangements about 87% or about 30% of the time.

Worth noting for this clone: Its antigen is undetermined.

The receptor was derived from a man between 35 and 55 years old in good health and CMV-seropositive. The specimen was PBMCs. The chain employs TRBV7-9 and TRBJ1-1; 9 nucleotides align to TRBD1. The CDR3 nucleotides read TGTGCCAGCAGCTTAGGCCGGACAGGGGTGAACACTGAAGCTTTCTTT. Translating gives CASSLGRTGVNTEAFF.